Listed here are 9 T cell receptor beta chains from one sample, sequenced in a study of T cells after posttransplantation cyclophosphamide. Profiled with immunoSEQ multiplex PCR; TCRdb holds only in-frame clones, not every one. The repertoire holds about 47,000 clones, with 94% as singletons. Sequenced input: PBMCs. These receptor sequences come from a woman aged 25 to 45 in good health and a related stem cell transplant donor.

The chain combines TRBV11-1 with TRBJ1-1; D is possibly TRBD1 (6 bases). The CDR3 consists of 15 residues. V gave up 3 bases and J gave up 0 bases, with 11 bases separating them. CDR1 is SGHAT, CDR2 FQDESV, per germline (reference sequence). CDR3 residues: CASSFPDRLNTEAFF. For the CDR3, the DNA is TGTGCCAGCAGCTTTCCAGACAGGCTGAACACTGAAGCTTTCTTT.

CDR3 protein: CASSNVGARYGYTF. The CDR3 region has the DNA TGTGCCAGTAGTAATGTGGGGGCCCGGTATGGCTACACCTTC. The chain uses TRBV19 and TRBJ1-2; tentatively, D is TRBD1 (6 bases). The CDR3 consists of 14 residues. Germline V gives CDR1 LNHDA, CDR2 SQIVND (reference sequence). Trimming cost V 4 bases and J 5 bases, with 14 bases left between them.

V and J are TRBV6-1 and TRBJ1-1; D is ambiguous. Germline-derived CDR1 and CDR2 are MNHNS and SASEGT. CDR3 size: 12 residues. Trimming shortened V by 5 bases and J by 2 bases, and 6 bases separated the two germline ends. CDR3 sequence (DNA): TGTGCCAGCAGTTATGTTAACACTGAAGCTTTCTTT. It codes for CASSYVNTEAFF.

The gene calls are TRBV27 and TRBJ2-1; D might be TRBD1 (6 bases). The CDR3 sequence is 15 residues long. V lost 9 bases, J lost 4 bases, and 19 bases lay in between. Germline V gene data show CDR1 as MNHEY and CDR2 as SMNVEV (reference sequence). The CDR3 DNA reads as TGTGCCAGTTCCTCAAGGGGGTTCCGATACAATGAGCAGTTCTTC. This encodes CASSSRGFRYNEQFF.

The chain carries TRBV6-6 and TRBJ1-4; D not resolved. CDR3 length equals 12 residues. Germline lookup yields CDR1 MNHNY and CDR2 SVGAGI (reference sequence). Trimming removed 0 bases at V and 8 bases at J, with 4 bases between. CDR3 nucleotides: TGTGCCAGCAGTTACTCGGGCGAAAAACTGTTTTTT. This gives the protein CASSYSGEKLFF.

This sequence joins TRBV2 and TRBJ2-7, with TRBD1 as a possible D gene (7 bases). The CDR3 runs to 15 residues. With 4 bases removed from V and 3 bases from J, the gap between germline ends came to 16 bases. Looked up from germline, CDR1 is SNHLY and CDR2 is FYNNEI. CDR3 DNA sequence: TGTGCCAGCAGTGTTTCTAGACAGGGACTCTACGAGCAGTACTTC. The encoded protein is CASSVSRQGLYEQYF. The whole variable domain, filled in from reference TRBV2 and TRBJ2-7, reads EPEVTQTPSHQVTQMGQEVILRCVPISNHLYFYWYRQILGQKVEFLVSFYNNEISEKSEIFDDQFSVERPDGSNFTLKIRSTKLEDSAMYFCASSVSRQGLYEQYFGPGTRLTVT.

This rearrangement joins TRBV6-1 to TRBJ1-2; 7 positions match TRBD1. V was pared by 4 bases and J by 4 bases, with 3 bases of the junction left unmatched. The CDR3 is 13 amino acids. Germline V gene data show CDR1 as MNHNS and CDR2 as SASEGT. The chain's CDR3 is CASSGGQSYGYTF. The CDR3 DNA reads TGTGCCAGCAGTGGGGGACAGAGCTATGGCTACACCTTC.

The gene calls are TRBV7-2 and TRBJ2-2; unclear D gene. The CDR3 consists of 14 residues. Trimming took 3 bases from V and 1 from J, leaving 6 bases between them. Looked up from germline, CDR1 is SGHTA and CDR2 is FQGNSA. CDR3 nucleotides: TGTGCCAGCAGCTTGTACAGGAACACCGGGGAGCTGTTTTTT. This translates into CASSLYRNTGELFF.

This chain uses TRBV27 with TRBJ2-2; 10 bases map to TRBD2. Germline lookup yields CDR1 MNHEY and CDR2 SMNVEV (reference sequence). V was clipped by 3 bases and J by 5 bases; unmatched bases: 6. The CDR3 is 16 residues long. This chain's CDR3 is CASSLSGGAGTGELFF. CDR3 nucleotide sequence: TGTGCCAGCAGTTTGAGCGGGGGGGCGGGGACCGGGGAGCTGTTTTTT.